These T cell receptor beta chains were read from a single sample in a study of vaccination effects on CD4 cells after COVID-19. Data came from immunoSEQ multiplex PCR; TCRdb stores just in-frame clones and leaves some out. The sample yields around 23,000 clones, more than 60% seen once. The antigens for these receptors are not known. This material consisted of CD4+ T cells from PBMCs cultured with a peptide pool, taken before COVID-19 vaccination. The source of these receptors is a human donor who had a prior SARS-CoV-2 infection. The CDR3 runs from the conserved cysteine through the conserved F or W. A D gene is named only where the DNA matches it firmly. Only part of the rows carry a size: once, few, many, or a class if the clone is expanded.

v_call	d_call	clone_size	j_call	cdr3_nt	cdr3_aa
TRBV7-9	.	.	TRBJ1-2	TGTGCCAGCAGCCCGGACGGGGCTAACTATGGCTACACCTTC	CASSPDGANYGYTF
TRBV6-1	.	.	TRBJ1-3	TGTGCCAGCAGTGACCCTGGGGGGGTCTCTGGAAACACCATATATTTT	CASSDPGGVSGNTIYF
TRBV5-4	TRBD1	.	TRBJ2-7	TGTGCCAGCAGCTTGCCAACGGGACAGGGAACAGGGGAGCAGTACTTC	CASSLPTGQGTGEQYF
TRBV9	.	.	TRBJ2-5	TGTGCCAGCAGCCCAGGACTACAAGAGACCCAGTACTTC	CASSPGLQETQYF
TRBV5-1	TRBD1	.	TRBJ2-7	TGCGCCAGCAGCTTGGTCCCAGGGGGCTCCTACGAGCAGTACTTC	CASSLVPGGSYEQYF
TRBV7-9	.	.	TRBJ2-3	TGTGCCAGCAGCCCGGGGTGGAGTTCGGATACGCAGTATTTT	CASSPGWSSDTQYF
TRBV5-1	.	few	TRBJ2-1	TGCGCCAGCAGCACTGGCCCGGAGGGCGCCCACAATGAGCAGTTCTTC	CASSTGPEGAHNEQFF
TRBV7-2	.	.	TRBJ2-1	TGTGCCAGCAGCCCCCTCTTATACGGCGAGCAGTTCTTC	CASSPLLYGEQFF
TRBV7-9	TRBD2	.	TRBJ2-2	TGTGCCAGCAGCACGAGCCCGACTAGCGACCTCACCGGGGAGCTGTTTTTT	CASSTSPTSDLTGELFF
TRBV2	.	.	TRBJ2-1	TGTGCCAGCAGTCGGGAACAGGGCGGCTGGGGGGAGTTCTTC	CASSREQGGWGEFF
TRBV7-2	TRBD1	once	TRBJ2-7	TGTGCCAGCAGTCCGGACAGGGGCACCTCCTACGAGCAGTACTTC	CASSPDRGTSYEQYF
TRBV10-3	.	.	TRBJ1-1	TGTGCCATCAGTGAGCGCATGAACACTGAAGCTTTCTTT	CAISERMNTEAFF
TRBV6-5	.	.	TRBJ2-7	TGTGCCAGCAGGAGAGGACCGAACTACGAGCAGTACTTC	CASRRGPNYEQYF
TRBV16	.	.	TRBJ1-5	TGTGCCAGCAGCCAAGGTGGAGGAAGCAATCAGCCCCAGCATTTT	CASSQGGGSNQPQHF
TRBV3-1/TRBV3-2	.	once	TRBJ2-3	TGTGCCAGCAGCTATCAGGGTTTGGGCACAGATACGCAGTATTTT	CASSYQGLGTDTQYF
TRBV4-2	TRBD1	.	TRBJ2-7	TGTGCCAGCAGCCCCATAAGGGGGGACAGGGGAGACGAGCAGTACTTC	CASSPIRGDRGDEQYF
TRBV30	.	.	TRBJ1-5	TGTGCCTGGAGTGTGTCCCACAATCAGCCCCAGCATTTT	CAWSVSHNQPQHF
TRBV10-2	TRBD1	.	TRBJ2-1	TGCGCCAGTCGGGACAGGGGGTTTAGTGAGCAGTTCTTC	CASRDRGFSEQFF
TRBV21-1	.	few	TRBJ1-3	TGTGCCAGCACCCGAGGGACATGCGGAGGAAACACCATATATTTT	CASTRGTCGGNTIYF
TRBV30	TRBD1	.	TRBJ2-1	TGTGCCTGGATTAGACAGGGGGGGACTGATGAGCAGTTCTTC	CAWIRQGGTDEQFF
TRBV5-4	TRBD1	.	TRBJ2-3	TGTGCCAGCAGCCCCGACAGGGGCGATACGCAGTATTTT	CASSPDRGDTQYF
TRBV11-2	.	.	TRBJ1-1	TGTGCCAGCAGCTTAGCCCGCTGGACTGAAGCTTTCTTT	CASSLARWTEAFF
TRBV30	TRBD2	.	TRBJ2-3	TGTGCCTGGAGTGTTGGAGCGGGGGGGCTGACAGATACGCAGTATTTT	CAWSVGAGGLTDTQYF
TRBV27	TRBD1	few	TRBJ1-6	TGTGCCAGCAGCCGCGGACAGGCATCGAATTATTCACCCCTCCACTTT	CASSRGQASNYSPLHF
TRBV7-2	.	.	TRBJ2-3	TGTGCCAGCAGCTTAGCGTCATGGGCGACAGATACGCAGTATTTT	CASSLASWATDTQYF
TRBV7-2	.	few	TRBJ2-7	TGTGCCAGCAGCCCAGCAAGGAAGCAGTACTTC	CASSPARKQYF
TRBV11-2	.	.	TRBJ2-7	TGTGCCAGCAGCGAAGGGACCTACGAGCAGTACTTC	CASSEGTYEQYF
TRBV19	.	few	TRBJ1-6	TGTGCCAGTAGTACATCTTGGACTGCCTGGGATTCACCCCTCCACTTT	CASSTSWTAWDSPLHF
TRBV9	TRBD2	.	TRBJ2-3	TGTGCCAGCAGCGTAGTGGGACTAGCGTTGGATACGCAGTATTTT	CASSVVGLALDTQYF
TRBV2	TRBD2	.	TRBJ2-4	TGTGCCAGCAGTAACGGGACTAGCGGTGGAAGGGACATTCAGTACTTC	CASSNGTSGGRDIQYF
TRBV6-5	.	.	TRBJ2-5	TGTGCCAGCAGTTACTCAACAGGGAATAGGGAGACCCAGTACTTC	CASSYSTGNRETQYF
TRBV18	.	.	TRBJ1-4	TGTGCCAGCTCACCAGGCCAGGGGAGTCATGAAAAACTGTTTTTT	CASSPGQGSHEKLFF
TRBV6-6	.	.	TRBJ2-3	TGTGCCAGCAGTCGACAGACCCTCCACATTAAGCAGTATTTT	CASSRQTLHIKQYF
TRBV5-4	TRBD1	few	TRBJ2-7	TGTGCCAGCTTTAACCGGGACAGATACTACGAGCAGTACTTC	CASFNRDRYYEQYF
TRBV9	.	.	TRBJ2-2	TGTGCCAGCAGATCGGGGGGCTCGAACACCGGGGAGCTGTTTTTT	CASRSGGSNTGELFF
TRBV19	TRBD2	.	TRBJ2-2	TGTGCCAGCCGGAGACTAGCGGGAAGGAGGAACACCGGGGAGCTGTTTTTT	CASRRLAGRRNTGELFF
TRBV21-1	.	.	TRBJ2-2	TGTGCCAGCAGCCCCCCTAGGACAGGGCCCAGCTCCGGGGAGCTGTTTTTT	CASSPPRTGPSSGELFF
TRBV7-2	TRBD2	.	TRBJ2-7	TGTGCCAGCAGCTTGTACTCTAGCGGTGCCTCCTACGAGCAGTACTTC	CASSLYSSGASYEQYF